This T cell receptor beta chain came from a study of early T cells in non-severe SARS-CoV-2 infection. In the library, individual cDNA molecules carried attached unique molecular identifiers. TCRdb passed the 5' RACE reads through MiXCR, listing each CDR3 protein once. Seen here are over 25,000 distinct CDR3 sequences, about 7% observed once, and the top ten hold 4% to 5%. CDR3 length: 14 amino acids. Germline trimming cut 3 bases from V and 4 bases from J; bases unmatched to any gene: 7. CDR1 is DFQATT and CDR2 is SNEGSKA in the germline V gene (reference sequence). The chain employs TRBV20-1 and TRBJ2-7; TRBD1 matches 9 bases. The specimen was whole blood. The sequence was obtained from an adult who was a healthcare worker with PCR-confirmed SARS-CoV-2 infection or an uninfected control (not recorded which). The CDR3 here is CSARGLQGAYEQYF. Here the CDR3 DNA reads TGCAGTGCTAGGGGACTACAGGGGGCATACGAGCAGTACTTC.